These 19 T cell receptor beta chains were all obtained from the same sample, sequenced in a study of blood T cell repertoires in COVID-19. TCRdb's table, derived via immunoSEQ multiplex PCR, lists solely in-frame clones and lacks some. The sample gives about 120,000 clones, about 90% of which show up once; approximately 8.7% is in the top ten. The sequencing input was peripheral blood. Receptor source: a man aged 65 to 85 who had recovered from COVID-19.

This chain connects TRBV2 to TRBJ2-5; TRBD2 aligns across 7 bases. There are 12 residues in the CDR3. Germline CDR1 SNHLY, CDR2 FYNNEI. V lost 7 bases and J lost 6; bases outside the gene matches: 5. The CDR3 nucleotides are TGTGCCAGCAAGTCTAGCGGACAGACCCAGTACTTC. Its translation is CASKSSGQTQYF.

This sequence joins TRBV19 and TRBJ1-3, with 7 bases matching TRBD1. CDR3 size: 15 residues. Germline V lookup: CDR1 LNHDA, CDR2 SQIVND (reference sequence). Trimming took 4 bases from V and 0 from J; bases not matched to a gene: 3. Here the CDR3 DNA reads TGTGCCAGTAGTACAGACAGGGACTCTGGAAACACCATATATTTT. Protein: CASSTDRDSGNTIYF.

CDR3 sequence (DNA): TGTGCCAGCAGCTATAACAGGGCAGGGAATCAGCCCCAGCATTTT. The encoded protein is CASSYNRAGNQPQHF. The gene calls are TRBV7-8 and TRBJ1-5; tentatively, D is TRBD1 (6 bases). Germline CDR1 SGHVS, CDR2 FQNEAQ. Trimming took off 4 bases at V and 4 bases at J, with 14 bases between the two ends. There are 15 residues in the CDR3. The complete variable domain, with remaining parts taken from reference TRBV7-8 and TRBJ1-5, reads GAGVSQSPRYKVAKRGQDVALRCDPISGHVSLFWYQQALGQGPEFLTYFQNEAQLDKSGLPSDRFFAERPEGSVSTLKIQRTQQEDSAVYLCASSYNRAGNQPQHFGDGTRLSIL.

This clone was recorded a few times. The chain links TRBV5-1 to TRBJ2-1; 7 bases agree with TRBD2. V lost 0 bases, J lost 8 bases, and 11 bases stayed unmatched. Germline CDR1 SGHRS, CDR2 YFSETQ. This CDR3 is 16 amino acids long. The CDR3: CASSLVAPGLTDEQFF. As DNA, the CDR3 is TGCGCCAGCAGCTTGGTAGCGCCGGGACTAACGGATGAGCAGTTCTTC.

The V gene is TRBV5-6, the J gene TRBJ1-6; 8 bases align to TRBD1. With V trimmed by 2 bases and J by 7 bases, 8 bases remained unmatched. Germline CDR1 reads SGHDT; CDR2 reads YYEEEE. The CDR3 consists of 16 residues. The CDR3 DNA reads TGTGCCAGCAGCTTCAGGGACAGGCCGGGCAATTCACCCCTCCACTTT. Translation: CASSFRDRPGNSPLHF.

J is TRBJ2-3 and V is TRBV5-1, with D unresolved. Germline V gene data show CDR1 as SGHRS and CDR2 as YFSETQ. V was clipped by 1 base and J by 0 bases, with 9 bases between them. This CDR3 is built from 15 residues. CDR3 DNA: TGCGCCAGCAGCTTGACCGAAGCTAGCACAGATACGCAGTATTTT. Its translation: CASSLTEASTDTQYF.

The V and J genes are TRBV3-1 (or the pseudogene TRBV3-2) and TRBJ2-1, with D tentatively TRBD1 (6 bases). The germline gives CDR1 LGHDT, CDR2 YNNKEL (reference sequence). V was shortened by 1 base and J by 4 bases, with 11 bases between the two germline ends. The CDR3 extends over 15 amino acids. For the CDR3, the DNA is TGTGCCAGCAGCCAAGCCGGACAGCCGTACAATGAGCAGTTCTTC. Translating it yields CASSQAGQPYNEQFF.

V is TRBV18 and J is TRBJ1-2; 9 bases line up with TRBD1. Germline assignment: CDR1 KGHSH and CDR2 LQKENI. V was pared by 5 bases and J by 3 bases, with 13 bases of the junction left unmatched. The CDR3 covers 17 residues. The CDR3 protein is CASSSTGTGSFDYGYTF. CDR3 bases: TGTGCCAGCTCATCGACCGGGACAGGGAGTTTTGACTATGGCTACACCTTC.

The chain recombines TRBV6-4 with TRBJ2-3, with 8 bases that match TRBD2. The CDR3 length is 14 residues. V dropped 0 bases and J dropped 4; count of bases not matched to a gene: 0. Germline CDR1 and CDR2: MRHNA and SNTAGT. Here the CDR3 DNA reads TGTGCCAGCAGTGACTCTAGCGGGGCAGATACGCAGTATTTT. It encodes CASSDSSGADTQYF.

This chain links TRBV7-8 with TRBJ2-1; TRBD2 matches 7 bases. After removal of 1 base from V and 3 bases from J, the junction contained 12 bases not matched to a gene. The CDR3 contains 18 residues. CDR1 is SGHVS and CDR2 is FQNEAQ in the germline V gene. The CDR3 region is CASSLDSFASGNYNEQFF. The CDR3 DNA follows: TGTGCCAGCAGCTTAGATAGTTTCGCTAGCGGAAACTACAATGAGCAGTTCTTC.

CDR3 coding DNA: TGTGCCAGTAGTTCAGGGGGCGAGCAGTACTTC. This codes for CASSSGGEQYF. The V and J genes are TRBV19 and TRBJ2-7, with TRBD1 matching over 7 bases. CDR1 is LNHDA, CDR2 SQIVND, per germline (reference sequence). Trimming took 5 bases from V and 6 from J; bases not matched to a gene: 1. The CDR3 has 11 residues.

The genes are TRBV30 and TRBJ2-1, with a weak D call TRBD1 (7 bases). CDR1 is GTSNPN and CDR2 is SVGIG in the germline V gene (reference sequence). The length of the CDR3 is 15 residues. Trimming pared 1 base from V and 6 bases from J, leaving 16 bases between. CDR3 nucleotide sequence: TGTGCCTGGAGTGACCCTGACAGGGAGGCCAATGAGCAGTTCTTC. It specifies CAWSDPDREANEQFF.

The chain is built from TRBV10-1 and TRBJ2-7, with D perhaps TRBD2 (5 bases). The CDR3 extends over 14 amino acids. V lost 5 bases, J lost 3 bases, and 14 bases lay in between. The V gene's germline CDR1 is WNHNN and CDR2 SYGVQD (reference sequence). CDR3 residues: CASSFPGICYEQYF. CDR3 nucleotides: TGCGCCAGCAGTTTCCCGGGAATCTGCTACGAGCAGTACTTC.

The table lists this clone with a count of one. The CDR3 nucleotides are TGTGCCAGCAGCGCCCGAGGGGGCCCCACCAAAGGGGAGCAGTTCTTC. Translating it yields CASSARGGPTKGEQFF. The rearrangement uses TRBV7-8 and TRBJ2-1, with 7 bases identical to TRBD1. The CDR3 is made up of 16 amino acids. Germline CDR1 is SGHVS and CDR2 is FQNEAQ. The V segment lost 5 bases and the J segment 10 bases; nucleotides outside the gene matches: 17.

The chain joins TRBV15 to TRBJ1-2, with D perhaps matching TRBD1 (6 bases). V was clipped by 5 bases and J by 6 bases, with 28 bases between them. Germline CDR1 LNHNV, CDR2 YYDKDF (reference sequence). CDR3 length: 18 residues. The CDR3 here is CATSRRRGGAEGLDGYTF. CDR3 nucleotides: TGTGCCACCAGCCGCAGGAGGGGGGGCGCAGAAGGGCTCGATGGCTACACCTTC.

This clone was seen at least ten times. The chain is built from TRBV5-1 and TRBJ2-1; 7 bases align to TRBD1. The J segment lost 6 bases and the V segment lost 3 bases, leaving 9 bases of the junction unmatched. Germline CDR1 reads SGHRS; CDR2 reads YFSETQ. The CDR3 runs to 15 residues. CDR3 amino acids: CASSSADRLPNEQFF. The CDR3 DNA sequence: TGCGCCAGCAGCTCGGCGGACAGGCTCCCCAATGAGCAGTTCTTC. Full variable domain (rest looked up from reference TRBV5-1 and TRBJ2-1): KAGVTQTPRYLIKTRGQQVTLSCSPISGHRSVSWYQQTPGQGLQFLFEYFSETQRNKGNFPGRFSGRQFSNSRSEMNVSTLELGDSALYLCASSSADRLPNEQFFGPGTRLTVL.

The CDR3 protein is CATSDSDRQGYTF. The CDR3 nucleotides read TGTGCCACCAGTGATTCGGACAGACAGGGCTACACCTTC. This chain connects TRBV24-1 to TRBJ1-2; D may be TRBD1 (6 bases). This CDR3 spans 13 amino acids. Trimming left V 2 bases short and J 8 bases short, with 11 bases between. Germline CDR1 is KGHDR and CDR2 is SFDVKD.

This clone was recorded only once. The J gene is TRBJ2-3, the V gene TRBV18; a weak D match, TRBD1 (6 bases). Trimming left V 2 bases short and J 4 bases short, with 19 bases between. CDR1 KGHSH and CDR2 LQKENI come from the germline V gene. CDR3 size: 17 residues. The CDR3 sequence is CASSPVQGTGRADTQYF. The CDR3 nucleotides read TGTGCCAGCTCACCAGTTCAAGGCACAGGGCGAGCAGATACGCAGTATTTT. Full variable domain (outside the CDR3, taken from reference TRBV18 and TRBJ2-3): NAGVMQNPRHLVRRRGQEARLRCSPMKGHSHVYWYRQLPEEGLKFMVYLQKENIIDESGMPKERFSAEFPKEGPSILRIQQVVRGDSAAYFCASSPVQGTGRADTQYFGPGTRLTVL.

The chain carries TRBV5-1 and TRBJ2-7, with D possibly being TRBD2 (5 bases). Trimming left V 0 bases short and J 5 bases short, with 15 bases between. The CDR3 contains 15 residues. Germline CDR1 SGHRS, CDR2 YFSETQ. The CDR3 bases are TGCGCCAGCAGCTTGGGGACTGCCTTAGCCCACGAGCAGTACTTC. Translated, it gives CASSLGTALAHEQYF.